The 22 T cell receptor beta chains below all came from one sample that was sequenced in a study of blood T cell repertoires in COVID-19. The data were produced by immunoSEQ multiplex PCR, yet TCRdb's version contains in-frame clones alone and is incomplete. This table has 150,000 or so clones, about nine tenths appearing once. The sequencing input was peripheral blood. The receptors stem from a man at least 80 years old with acute or convalescent COVID-19.

The chain has TRBV7-8 and TRBJ2-1; the D gene is possibly TRBD2 (7 bases). V was trimmed by 1 base and J by 10 bases, leaving 14 bases between them. Germline lookup yields CDR1 SGHVS and CDR2 FQNEAQ. The CDR3 spans 14 residues. The CDR3 reads CASSLVSRGQEQFF. In DNA, the CDR3 is TGTGCCAGCAGCTTAGTGTCGCGGGGGCAAGAGCAGTTCTTC.

This clone was counted a single time. The chain employs TRBV5-4 and TRBJ2-7; 7 bases are shared with TRBD1. Germline V gives CDR1 SGHNT, CDR2 YYREEE (reference sequence). The CDR3 has 14 residues. Trimming cost V 4 bases and J 2 bases; bases outside gene matches: 6. CDR3 loop: CASSPGQTPYEQYF. The CDR3, as DNA: TGTGCCAGCAGCCCGGGACAGACCCCCTACGAGCAGTACTTC.

The V gene is TRBV6-1, the J gene TRBJ1-4; D might be TRBD1 (6 bases). The germline CDR1 and CDR2 sequences are MNHNS and SASEGT. The ends were cut back, 4 bases at V and 7 bases at J, with 13 bases in the middle. The CDR3 spans 14 residues. The CDR3 loop is CASSAGGFGEKLFF. CDR3 in DNA: TGTGCCAGCAGTGCGGGGGGCTTCGGTGAAAAACTGTTTTTT.

The rearrangement links TRBV5-6 to TRBJ2-1; no reliable D call. The germline V and J ends were trimmed by 4 bases and 8 bases, with 7 bases remaining between them. The CDR3 is made up of 11 amino acids. Germline values: CDR1 SGHDT, CDR2 YYEEEE. In nucleotides, the CDR3 is TGTGCCAGCAGCCGCGCTCATGAGCAGTTCTTC. Translating it yields CASSRAHEQFF.

This sequence joins TRBV11-2 and TRBJ1-1; unclear D gene. Looked up from germline, CDR1 is SGHAT and CDR2 is FQNNGV. V was clipped by 1 base and J by 0 bases, with 12 bases between them. There are 16 residues in the CDR3. This CDR3 is CASSLAGTQVNTEAFF. In nucleotides, the CDR3 is TGTGCCAGCAGCTTAGCAGGTACCCAGGTGAACACTGAAGCTTTCTTT.

The V call is TRBV5-1, the J call TRBJ2-6; 7 bases are a match to TRBD1. CDR1 is SGHRS and CDR2 is YFSETQ in the germline V gene. The CDR3 covers 17 residues. Trimming cost V 4 bases and J 0 bases; bases outside gene matches: 7. The CDR3 DNA is TGCGCCAGCAGCCCTTTGACAGGGCTCTCTGGGGCCAACGTCCTGACTTTC. As protein: CASSPLTGLSGANVLTF.

The CDR3 sequence is CASSLDDRGLNEQYF. CDR3 bases: TGTGCCAGCAGCTTGGACGACAGGGGGCTGAACGAGCAGTACTTC. This chain joins TRBV7-9 and TRBJ2-7, with 10 bases matching TRBD1. The CDR3 spans 15 residues. Germline CDR1 and CDR2: SEHNR and FQNEAQ (reference sequence). Unmatched junction bases numbered 7, after V lost 3 bases and J lost 5 bases.

The rearrangement uses TRBV7-2 and TRBJ2-6, with 8 bases lining up with TRBD2. Trimming took 0 bases from V and 2 from J; bases not matched to a gene: 0. CDR3 length: 16 residues. Germline V gene sequence: CDR1 SGHTA, CDR2 FQGNSA. The CDR3 protein is CASSLAGGAGANVLTF. CDR3 DNA: TGTGCCAGCAGCTTAGCCGGGGGGGCTGGGGCCAACGTCCTGACTTTC.

The gene calls are TRBV21-1 and TRBJ1-5. TRBV21-1 is labeled a pseudogene. The CDR3 sequence is 14 residues long. The CDR3 DNA reads TGTGCCAGCCCGGAGGGACCGGCGGATCAGCCCCAGCATTTT. Protein sequence: CASPEGPADQPQHF.

J is TRBJ1-1 and V is TRBV7-9, with TRBD1 identical over 11 bases. This CDR3 is 15 amino acids long. The germline V gene has CDR1 SEHNR and CDR2 FQNEAQ (reference sequence). The ends lost 3 bases at V and 1 base at J; junction bases unmatched: 1. This chain's CDR3 is CASSFGTGGNTEAFF. Here the CDR3 DNA reads TGTGCCAGCAGCTTTGGGACAGGGGGGAACACTGAAGCTTTCTTT.

The chain links TRBV2 to TRBJ2-1; D gene ambiguous. Trimming cost V 3 bases and J 5 bases, with 8 bases left between them. Looked up from germline, CDR1 is SNHLY and CDR2 is FYNNEI. The CDR3 runs to 13 residues. Written as DNA, the CDR3 is TGTGCCAGCAGTGAGAGGAGAAACAATGAGCAGTTCTTC. Amino acids: CASSERRNNEQFF.

This chain joins TRBV27 and TRBJ1-1; D is unresolved. CDR3 length equals 13 residues. Germline-derived CDR1 and CDR2 are MNHEY and SMNVEV (reference sequence). The V end lost 8 bases, the J end lost 7 bases, and 17 bases lay between the germline ends. CDR3 sequence (DNA): TGTGCCAGCTCTCCCTGGGGAGACTTTGAAGCTTTCTTT. Translated: CASSPWGDFEAFF.

The CDR3 coding sequence is TGTGCCATCAGAAGGGACAACTCGAACACTGAAGCTTTCTTT. Its translation: CAIRRDNSNTEAFF. V usage is TRBV10-3 and J usage is TRBJ1-1; TRBD1 might be the D (6 bases). The V gene lost 6 bases and the J gene lost 1 base, with 12 bases spanning the gap. CDR3 length: 14 residues. CDR1 and CDR2 from the germline V gene are ENHRY and SYGVKD.

The rearrangement uses TRBV28 and TRBJ2-5, with 7 bases matching TRBD1. J was trimmed by 6 bases and V by 4 bases; bases with no gene match: 11. There are 15 residues in the CDR3. Germline loops: CDR1 MDHEN, CDR2 SYDVKM. CDR3 in DNA: TGTGCCAGCAGTTCCCCAGGGGCAGGGGGTAAGACCCAGTACTTC. It is translated as CASSSPGAGGKTQYF.

This chain joins TRBV5-1 and TRBJ2-5, with 10 nucleotides matching TRBD1. CDR1 is SGHRS and CDR2 is YFSETQ in the germline V gene. CDR3 length: 15 amino acids. The V and J ends lost 3 bases and 5 bases, in that order; junction bases with no gene match: 7. CDR3 amino acids: CASSSRDRGPETQYF. In DNA, the CDR3 is TGCGCCAGCAGCTCCCGGGACAGGGGTCCGGAGACCCAGTACTTC.

The CDR3: CASSLKRGDNQPQHF. In nucleotides, the CDR3 is TGTGCCAGCAGCTTAAAGCGGGGTGACAATCAGCCCCAGCATTTT. The genes are TRBV7-2 and TRBJ1-5, with D uncertain. The germline V gene encodes CDR1 SGHTA and CDR2 FQGNSA. V was cut by 2 bases and J by 3 bases, with 11 bases left in between. The length of the CDR3 is 15 residues.

The chain employs TRBV3-1 (or the pseudogene TRBV3-2) and TRBJ1-6; D remains unclear. V lost 0 bases, J lost 0 bases, and 12 bases lay in between. The CDR3 has 18 residues. CDR1 and CDR2 (germline): LGHDT, YNNKEL (reference sequence). CDR3 in amino acids: CASSQDLLGSSYNSPLHF. The DNA for the CDR3 is TGTGCCAGCAGCCAAGATCTTTTAGGGAGCTCCTATAATTCACCCCTCCACTTT.

The DNA for the CDR3 is TGCGCCAGCAGCTTGAGGGACAGCCAAGAGACCCAGTACTTC. Its translation: CASSLRDSQETQYF. The J gene is TRBJ2-5, the V gene TRBV5-1; 7 bases agree with TRBD1. The germline V gene encodes CDR1 SGHRS and CDR2 YFSETQ. The junction had 1 base not matched to a gene; V was cut back by 1 base and J by 1 base. The CDR3 length is 14 residues.

This clone showed up just once. The chain carries TRBV3-1 (or the pseudogene TRBV3-2) and TRBJ2-2; TRBD2 matches 10 bases. The CDR3 is 17 residues long. Germline V gene sequence: CDR1 LGHDT, CDR2 YNNKEL (reference sequence). Trimming removed 4 bases from V and 4 bases from J; junction bases left unmatched: 9. In DNA form, the CDR3 reads TGTGCCAGCAGCCCCGGACGAGCGGGGGGGCCCACCGGGGAGCTGTTTTTT. Translating gives CASSPGRAGGPTGELFF.

V usage is TRBV7-2 and J usage is TRBJ2-7; 8 nucleotides agree with TRBD1. V lost 7 bases, J lost 2 bases, and 7 bases stayed unmatched. CDR1 and CDR2 (germline): SGHTA, FQGNSA. The CDR3 is 14 residues long. The CDR3 DNA is TGTGCCAGCATGGAACAGGGGGATACCTACGAGCAGTACTTC. This codes for CASMEQGDTYEQYF.

The V call is TRBV6-6, the J call TRBJ1-2, with 10 bases that match TRBD1. Unmatched junction bases numbered 2, after V lost 6 bases and J lost 1 base. CDR1 is MNHNY, CDR2 SVGAGI, per germline (reference sequence). The CDR3 consists of 14 residues. The CDR3, as DNA: TGTGCCAGCAGAGGGACAGGGGTTAACTATGGCTACACCTTC. Translating gives CASRGTGVNYGYTF.

This sequence joins TRBV2 and TRBJ2-7, with TRBD1 matching over 10 bases. J gave up 7 bases and V 6 bases, and 15 bases lay outside the gene matches. Germline loops: CDR1 SNHLY, CDR2 FYNNEI. There are 16 residues in the CDR3. In nucleotides, the CDR3 is TGTGCCAGCAGGCTCCGGGACAGGGGTAAAGCAAGGGAGCAGTACTTC. This codes for CASRLRDRGKAREQYF. The variable domain in full, completed from reference TRBV2 and TRBJ2-7, reads EPEVTQTPSHQVTQMGQEVILRCVPISNHLYFYWYRQILGQKVEFLVSFYNNEISEKSEIFDDQFSVERPDGSNFTLKIRSTKLEDSAMYFCASRLRDRGKAREQYFGPGTRLTVT.